This T cell receptor beta chain appears in the sequencing data of a study of response to subunit inactivated influenza vaccine. The length of the CDR3 is 15 residues. J gave up 4 bases and V 5 bases, and 9 bases lay outside the gene matches. This clonotype was seen a handful of times. Its antigen is still unknown. Broader study findings: Authors suggested each seasonal flu vaccination may recruit only limited numbers of new T cells.

From the RT-PCR reads, TCRdb called clonotypes with MiXCR, one entry per CDR3 protein. This table holds around 850,000 distinct CDR3 sequences, under 20% found once. This sequence joins TRBV12-3 or TRBV12-4 and TRBJ1-2, with 8 positions matching TRBD1. The sample consisted of PBMCs from blood, taken 4 to 6 days after vaccination. The origin of this receptor is a middle-aged man who received an inactivated influenza vaccine. The CDR3 loop is CASSPAGGASYGYTF. CDR3 coding DNA: TGTGCCAGCAGTCCAGCAGGGGGCGCGTCCTATGGCTACACCTTC.